The 14 T cell receptor beta chains listed next were all sequenced from one sample in a study of early T cells in non-severe SARS-CoV-2 infection. A single record per CDR3 protein comes from TCRdb applying MiXCR to the 5' RACE reads. This table holds more than 85,000 distinct CDR3 sequences, over 15% found once. The sequenced sample was whole blood. All receptors derive from an adult who was a healthcare worker with PCR-confirmed SARS-CoV-2 infection or an uninfected control (not recorded which).

The gene calls are TRBV20-1 and TRBJ2-5; 8 bases line up with TRBD2. The CDR3 sequence is 16 residues long. Germline V lookup: CDR1 DFQATT, CDR2 SNEGSKA (reference sequence). V dropped 3 bases and J dropped 1; count of bases not matched to a gene: 10. The chain's CDR3 is CSASRASGSAQETQYF. The DNA of the CDR3 is TGCAGTGCTAGTAGGGCTAGCGGGTCGGCCCAAGAGACCCAGTACTTC.

This clonotype appeared many times. The genes are TRBV6-1 and TRBJ1-4; the D gene is possibly TRBD1 (5 bases). Trimming shortened V by 7 bases and J by 5 bases, and 8 bases separated the two germline ends. Per the germline V gene, CDR1 is MNHNS and CDR2 is SASEGT. The CDR3 runs 12 residues. The CDR3 bases are TGTGCCAGCACAAGGGACAATGAAAAACTGTTTTTT. Translated, it gives CASTRDNEKLFF.

The chain employs TRBV24-1 and TRBJ2-5; the match to TRBD2 covers 12 bases. The CDR3 has 16 residues. From germline, CDR1 is KGHDR and CDR2 SFDVKD. Trimming cost V 4 bases and J 1 base; bases outside gene matches: 3. The CDR3 DNA is TGTGCCACCAGTGACCGGACTAGCGGGATCCAAGAGACCCAGTACTTC. This translates into CATSDRTSGIQETQYF.

This clonotype showed up many times. The chain recombines TRBV5-5 with TRBJ2-3; D gene unclear. The CDR3 spans 15 residues. The germline V gene encodes CDR1 SGHKS and CDR2 YYEKEE (reference sequence). V shed 2 bases and J shed 1 base, with 11 bases lying between them. This CDR3 is CASSFFTYGTDTQYF. CDR3 DNA sequence: TGTGCCAGCAGCTTCTTCACCTATGGCACAGATACGCAGTATTTT.

In regard to this clonotype: A much larger clone is a single base away; this may be a read error. The genes are TRBV10-3 and TRBJ1-6, with D possibly being TRBD1 (5 bases). Per germline, CDR1 ENHRY and CDR2 SYGVKD. V was shortened by 4 bases and J by 10 bases, with 17 bases between the two germline ends. The CDR3 has 15 amino acids. CDR3 loop: CAISGTRGSGSPLHF. The CDR3 DNA sequence: TGTGCCATCAGTGGGACAAGGGGCTCTGGGTCACCCCTCCACTTT.

The rearrangement links TRBV20-1 to TRBJ1-2; perhaps TRBD1 as D (6 bases). This CDR3 contains 15 residues. V was clipped by 5 bases and J by 5 bases, with 21 bases between them. CDR1 and CDR2 from the germline V gene are DFQATT and SNEGSKA (reference sequence). The CDR3 DNA follows: TGCAGTGCTTTAGGAGGACAGACCGGTCCATATGGCTACACCTTC. Its protein is CSALGGQTGPYGYTF.

This clonotype was picked up many times. CDR3 sequence reads: CASSIGGQENQPQHF. The CDR3 DNA reads as TGTGCCAGTAGTATAGGGGGACAGGAAAATCAGCCCCAGCATTTT. The rearrangement uses TRBV19 and TRBJ1-5, with 8 nucleotides matching TRBD1. The CDR3 is 15 residues long. V lost 1 base and J lost 4; bases outside the gene matches: 3. Germline CDR1 is LNHDA and CDR2 is SQIVND (reference sequence). Full variable domain (remainder filled in from reference TRBV19 and TRBJ1-5): DGGITQSPKYLFRKEGQNVTLSCEQNLNHDAMYWYRQDPGQGLRLIYYSQIVNDFQKGDIAEGYSVSREKKESFPLTVTSAQKNPTAFYLCASSIGGQENQPQHFGDGTRLSIL.

The chain joins TRBV6-2 or TRBV6-3 to TRBJ2-3, with no clear D. Germline lookup yields CDR1 MNHEY and CDR2 SVGEGT. This CDR3 region has 13 residues. The germline V and J ends were trimmed by 4 bases and 6 bases, with 11 bases remaining between them. CDR3 protein: CASSSMSADTQYF. The DNA of the CDR3 is TGTGCCAGCAGTTCAATGTCCGCGGATACGCAGTATTTT.

This clonotype occurred a few times. The J gene is TRBJ1-1, the V gene TRBV12-3 or TRBV12-4; D unresolved. Trimming cost V 5 bases and J 6 bases, with 10 bases left between them. The CDR3 totals 12 residues. The CDR3 sequence is CASSALTAEAFF. CDR3 DNA: TGTGCCAGCAGTGCGCTCACGGCTGAAGCTTTCTTT.

V gene TRBV18 combines with J gene TRBJ1-2; D gene ambiguous. Trimming shortened V by 3 bases and J by 8 bases, and 19 bases separated the two germline ends. Germline loops: CDR1 KGHSH, CDR2 LQKENI. The CDR3 spans 15 residues. The CDR3 here is CASSPKTYGSEGYTF. CDR3 nucleotide sequence: TGTGCCAGCTCACCGAAAACTTATGGGTCAGAAGGCTACACCTTC.

The V call is TRBV11-2, the J call TRBJ2-3; 10 nucleotides line up with TRBD2. The germline V gene has CDR1 SGHAT and CDR2 FQNNGV. V shed 1 base, J shed 3 bases, and the junction held 4 bases outside the gene matches. This CDR3 is 16 amino acids long. The CDR3 nucleotides are TGTGCCAGCAGCTTAGTGCTAGCGGGGGCGACAGATACGCAGTATTTT. Its translation: CASSLVLAGATDTQYF.

This chain uses TRBV27 with TRBJ2-7; 8 bases are a match to TRBD1. The trim removed 0 bases at V and 3 bases at J, leaving 4 bases unmatched. This CDR3 has 15 amino acids. CDR1 is MNHEY and CDR2 is SMNVEV in the germline V gene (reference sequence). CDR3 sequence (DNA): TGTGCCAGCAGTTTATCTGGACAGGGCCGCTACGAGCAGTACTTC. Amino acids: CASSLSGQGRYEQYF.

This clonotype has only a few counts. V gene TRBV20-1 combines with J gene TRBJ1-1; 8 bases are a match to TRBD1. Per germline, CDR1 DFQATT and CDR2 SNEGSKA (reference sequence). V dropped 5 bases and J dropped 8; count of bases not matched to a gene: 10. The CDR3 length is 13 residues. CDR3 in amino acids: CSAAFDRGGEAFF. For the CDR3, the DNA is TGCAGTGCTGCATTCGACAGGGGTGGGGAAGCTTTCTTT.

This clonotype was picked up a small number of times. The gene calls are TRBV5-4 and TRBJ2-3, with no clear D. The CDR3 totals 13 residues. Germline V lookup: CDR1 SGHNT, CDR2 YYREEE (reference sequence). V lost 0 bases, J lost 2 bases, and 4 bases lay in between. CDR3 residues: CASSLGPTDTQYF. The CDR3 DNA sequence: TGTGCCAGCAGCTTGGGTCCCACAGATACGCAGTATTTT.